Reported below is one TCR beta chain. The data were obtained in a study of shared T cell receptors in the human thymus. Some clones are missing from TCRdb's copy, which holds only in-frame ones; the method was immunoSEQ multiplex PCR. The table has roughly 710,000 clones, approximately 85% seen once; the top ten hold over 0.008%. CDR1 and CDR2 from the germline V gene are KGHSH and LQKENI. The germline V and J ends were trimmed by 3 bases and 9 bases, with 21 bases remaining between them. The CDR3 has 16 amino acids. Another study also made use of these data, one on human thymus T cells. That report notes: The thymus was resected at corrective cardiac surgery.

The chain couples TRBV18 to TRBJ2-1; perhaps TRBD1 as D (7 bases). This receptor was taken from a girl less than two years old with a congenital heart defect. Sequenced: thymocytes. The CDR3: CASSPYLPGQGGEQFF. The CDR3 DNA reads as TGTGCCAGCTCACCCTACCTCCCGGGGCAGGGGGGTGAGCAGTTCTTC.